This TCR beta chain came from a study of CD8+ T cells in alopecia areata. As for the study in general: In an open-label trial, patients got 5 to 10 mg tofacitinib twice daily. General study findings and limits: Besides other cells, scalp samples also yield sequences of resident alphabeta T cells from normal skin.

RNA was isolated and reverse transcribed to cDNA, the sequencing template. TCRdb's table, derived via immunoSEQ multiplex PCR, lists solely in-frame clones and lacks some. The table has about 180,000 clones, around three fifths seen once; the top ten hold around 15%. Points on this clone: No antigen is known for it.

The J segment lost 0 bases and the V segment lost 4 bases, leaving 5 bases of the junction unmatched. This CDR3 is built from 15 residues. Germline V gene data show CDR1 as SGHNT and CDR2 as YYREEE (reference sequence). In alopecia areata patients, both lesional scalp punch biopsies and peripheral blood were collected. Cell sorting on a FACSAria was used to separate CD4+ and CD8+ T cells from the PBMCs. The source is a human donor with alopecia areata. V and J are TRBV5-4 and TRBJ2-3, with 7 bases that match TRBD2. The sample consisted of CD4+ T cells sorted from blood, taken at week 0. The CDR3 DNA is TGTGCCAGCAGCCCCCGCGGGAGCAGCACAGATACGCAGTATTTT. This translates into CASSPRGSSTDTQYF.